This T cell receptor beta chain was sequenced in a study of blood T cell repertoires in COVID-19. The table came from immunoSEQ multiplex PCR; TCRdb's copy has only in-frame clones and leaves some out. Seen here are a few hundred thousand clones, around 90% observed once, and the top ten hold 2.1%. V lost 10 bases, J lost 4 bases, and 2 bases stayed unmatched. Germline-derived CDR1 and CDR2 are MNHEY and SVGAGI. The CDR3 is 11 residues long. This clone was recorded only once. The specimen sequenced was peripheral blood. The clonotype comes from a woman aged 60-75 years with COVID-19, enrolled during active disease. The J gene is TRBJ2-3, the V gene TRBV6-5; TRBD1 matches at 7 bases. The CDR3 nucleotides are TGTGCCAACGGACAGGCAGATACGCAGTATTTT. Its translation: CANGQADTQYF.